This T cell receptor beta chain was recovered during a study of blood T cell repertoires in COVID-19. Study in general: Samples came from the United States, Italy and Spain, spanning acute and convalescent COVID-19. Nucleic acid was either cDNA or gDNA, and it came from T cells, B-cell-depleted T cells, or PBMCs.

Here immunoSEQ multiplex PCR was the method, and the copy in TCRdb shows in-frame clones only, minus some. Counted here are a few hundred thousand clones, around 88% occurring once; the ten biggest clones make up about 7%. Material: peripheral blood. The receptor's source is a woman aged 60-70 years with COVID-19, enrolled during active disease.

The CDR3 protein is CASSATWTGAYMNTEAFF. The DNA for the CDR3 is TGTGCCAGCAGTGCGACCTGGACAGGGGCGTATATGAACACTGAAGCTTTCTTT. This chain links TRBV25-1 with TRBJ1-1, with 9 bases fitting TRBD1. After removal of 4 bases from V and 0 bases from J, the junction contained 12 bases not matched to a gene. The CDR3 covers 18 residues. Germline CDR1 reads MGHDK; CDR2 reads SYGVNS.